This TCR beta chain came from a study of T cells in women clearing cervical HPV infection. Turning to the study itself: Blood came at first lesion visit for cases, post-clearance for controls. HLA type could not be excluded as a confounder.

Findings of the study overall: Richness differences could reflect unmeasured T-cell content per sample. Repertoire richness, not evenness, was significantly elevated in CIN3+ cases versus controls.

Remarks on this clone: Its antigen is currently unknown. The CDR3 end lies 3 residues beyond the end of the read and is filled in from the germline J gene.

Profiled with immunoSEQ multiplex PCR; TCRdb holds only in-frame clones, not every one. The sample's table shows around 38,000 clones. Looked up from germline, CDR1 is SGHTA and CDR2 is FQGTGA. There are 15 residues in the CDR3. Trimming pared 3 bases from V and 4 bases from J, leaving 15 bases between. The chain links TRBV7-3 to TRBJ1-1, with a weak D call TRBD1 (5 bases). The sequenced material came from blood buffy coat. This clonotype originated in a woman between 18 and 70 years old with a cervical HPV16 infection that either progressed to CIN3+ or cleared (not recorded which). CDR3 sequence reads: CASSFCRECGTEAFF. The sequenced part of the CDR3 DNA is TGTGCCAGCAGCTTTTGCAGGGAGTGTGGCACTGAA.